This T cell receptor (beta chain) was identified in a study of technical replicates of blood from a handful of donors. This clone appeared once. CDR1 and CDR2 from the germline V gene are LNHDA and SQIVND (reference sequence). This CDR3 spans 16 amino acids. Trimming cost V 10 bases and J 3 bases; bases outside gene matches: 13. TCRdb keeps only in-frame clones here, not all; method: immunoSEQ multiplex PCR. The sample has tens of thousands of clones, 91% seen once. The specimen was T cells isolated from PBMCs. V gene TRBV19 combines with J gene TRBJ1-2; 11 bases are shared with TRBD1. This TCR was recovered from a human donor in good health. Some clones in this sample may be carry-over from other donors' samples. CDR3 nucleotides: TGTGCCACCTCCTGGGGACAGGGGGGCCTATACTATGGCTACACCTTC. Translated, it gives CATSWGQGGLYYGYTF. The complete variable domain, with remaining parts taken from reference TRBV19 and TRBJ1-2, reads DGGITQSPKYLFRKEGQNVTLSCEQNLNHDAMYWYRQDPGQGLRLIYYSQIVNDFQKGDIAEGYSVSREKKESFPLTVTSAQKNPTAFYLCATSWGQGGLYYGYTFGSGTRLTVV.